Here is one T cell receptor (beta chain) with its context. Its cognate antigen has yet to be identified. No qualities accompany the bases; no much larger clone lies one base away. The sample belongs to a study of shared clonotypes between healthy human individuals (dated by TCRdb to 2020 to 2022). At the level of the whole study: A couple of women and a few men aged 18 to 49 years were included in the cohort. To estimate repertoire size and how much clonotypes are shared between individuals, the study performed deep sequencing of blood TCR repertoires from a few healthy adults. Leukapheresis yielded between about 0.9 and 10 billion PBMCs per donor. For each donor, three plates each were used for CD4 naive and CD4 memory, two plates were used for CD8 naive, and one plate was used for CD8 memory. To increase sequencing depth and limit assay-specific biases, TCR repertoire library preparation and sequencing were carried out by different laboratories using diverse techniques.

Healthy HIV-negative adults with no recently reported acute infections or vaccinations were included as donors. Only Caucasian adults living in Nashville, Tennessee, USA were represented among the donors. Magnetic negative selection was used to enrich CD4+ T cells, after which naive cells were positively selected on CD45RA and the negative fraction became the memory subset. Blood was collected by leukapheresis, and PBMCs were isolated by Ficoll-Histopaque density gradient centrifugation and then cryopreserved in liquid nitrogen vapor phase. Analytical flow cytometry was used to check the purity and quantity of each magnetically sorted T cell population. Genomic DNA was isolated from each sorted fraction and quantified by UV absorbance on a Nanodrop 2000c. Summary of the overall study and its limitations: Compared with non-shared clonotypes, clonotypes shared by all four sorted-subset donors had higher generation probabilities. Even with the large sequencing depth, rarefaction of the sorted-subset datasets indicated that sequencing was incomplete. Because the study included only a small number of donors, the genetic and exposure-history diversity represented was limited. Naive subsets generally had larger estimated clonotype richness than memory subsets did. Sampling was restricted to blood, and TCR repertoires in tissues likely differ from the TCR repertoires found in blood. When a few donors were compared, the shared fraction of clonotypes was 5% to 6.5% for naive CD4, roughly 3.4% for naive CD8, 2% to 2.5% for memory CD4, and 0.3% to 0.5% for memory CD8. Pairwise subsampling indicated that sequencing depth was expected to affect the degree of clonotype sharing among donors.

Using the deep immunoSEQ assay, TCR CDR3 regions were amplified from genomic DNA by multiplex PCR. Extracted genomic DNA from each cell subset was distributed evenly across all wells of several immunoSEQ 96-well plates, and each plate was treated as a replicate. For sorted subsets, 150 to 250 ng genomic DNA, equal to tens of thousands of T cell genomes, was loaded into each replicate PCR. The purified libraries were quantified using a Qubit 3.0 fluorometer, sized with a Bioanalyzer 2100, and then quantified again using the KAPA Library Quantification kit. A separate single-read 150-cycle Illumina NextSeq 550 flow cell was used to sequence each immunoSEQ 96-well plate. The authors' analysis ran thus. The immunoSEQ output contained only junctional sequences without quality scores, so filtering could not match that applied to full-length reads. To assign V/J genes and CDR3, sequences were annotated using PyIR, a Python wrapper for IgBLAST v1.9, with IMGT germline references. Any read was removed if the V/J assignment was weak (E-value above 1e-6), the CDR3 was missing, or the read contained stop codons, out-of-frame junctions, or ambiguous translated residues. V3J clonotypes were defined as sequences sharing an identical inferred V gene, J gene, and CDR3 amino acid sequence. Percentage overlap between repertoires was computed as shared unique clonotypes divided by the size of the smaller repertoire. RTK rarefaction, the Chao1 estimator, and Recon v2.1 estimates of unobserved clonotypes were used to assess repertoire richness. Generation probabilities for all TCRbeta clonotypes obtained by the gDNA method from a handful of donors were computed using OLGA. TCRdb carries this immuneACCESS record with in-frame sequences only. Its versions omit some clonotypes, under half of them owing to an unresolved V gene in the studies checked, with the rest unexplained. The V and J calls and the clone size are those of that table, but D and trimming were determined from the DNA. For this sample there are a few hundred thousand clones; roughly 97% appear just once. The top ten constitute approximately 0.057% of the sample.

Material for sequencing was naive CD4+ T cells sorted from blood. Taken with the paper, the label for cell subset or site translates to: CD45RA+ positively selected. The TCR comes from a woman aged 25 to 45 in good health.

The CDR3 sequence is CASRPAANEQFF. The DNA sequence follows: TGTGCCAGCAGGCCGGCAGCCAATGAGCAGTTCTTC. The chain joins TRBV2 to TRBJ2-1, with an unclear D gene assignment. The germline V gene sets CDR1 to SNHLY and CDR2 to FYNNEI. V is clipped by 6 bases and J by 6 bases, and the sequence between their germline boundaries is 9 bases long. The CDR3 contains 12 residues, cysteine and phenylalanine counted. Here the CDR3 DNA is all that survives: 36 bases in frame from base 1.